This T cell receptor beta chain is from a study of blood T cell repertoires in COVID-19. Produced via immunoSEQ multiplex PCR; TCRdb's table is partial and in-frame only. The sample includes about 120,000 clones, 80% to 90% of them seen just once. This CDR3 is built from 18 residues. Trimming removed 4 bases from V and 0 bases from J; junction bases left unmatched: 12. CDR1 SGHVS and CDR2 FQNEAQ come from the germline V gene. Sequenced: peripheral blood. The rearrangement joins TRBV7-8 to TRBJ2-1; TRBD2 agrees at 7 bases. The sequence came from a human donor in a cohort sampled during active COVID-19. CDR3 loop: CASSSIISGGLSYNEQFF. The CDR3 nucleotides read TGTGCCAGCAGCTCAATTATCTCGGGGGGTCTCTCCTACAATGAGCAGTTCTTC.